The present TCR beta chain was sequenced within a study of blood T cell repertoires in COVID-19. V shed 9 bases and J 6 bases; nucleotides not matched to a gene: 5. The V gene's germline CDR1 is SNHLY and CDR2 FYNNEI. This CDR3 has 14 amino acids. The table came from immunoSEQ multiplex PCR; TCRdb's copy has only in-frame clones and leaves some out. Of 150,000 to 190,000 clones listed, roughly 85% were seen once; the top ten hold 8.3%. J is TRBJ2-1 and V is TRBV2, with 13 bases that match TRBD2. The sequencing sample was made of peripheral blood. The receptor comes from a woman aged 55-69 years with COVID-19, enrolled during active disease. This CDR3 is CARKLAGGINEQFF. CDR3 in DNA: TGTGCCAGAAAACTAGCGGGAGGGATCAATGAGCAGTTCTTC. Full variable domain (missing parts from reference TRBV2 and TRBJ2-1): EPEVTQTPSHQVTQMGQEVILRCVPISNHLYFYWYRQILGQKVEFLVSFYNNEISEKSEIFDDQFSVERPDGSNFTLKIRSTKLEDSAMYFCARKLAGGINEQFFGPGTRLTVL.